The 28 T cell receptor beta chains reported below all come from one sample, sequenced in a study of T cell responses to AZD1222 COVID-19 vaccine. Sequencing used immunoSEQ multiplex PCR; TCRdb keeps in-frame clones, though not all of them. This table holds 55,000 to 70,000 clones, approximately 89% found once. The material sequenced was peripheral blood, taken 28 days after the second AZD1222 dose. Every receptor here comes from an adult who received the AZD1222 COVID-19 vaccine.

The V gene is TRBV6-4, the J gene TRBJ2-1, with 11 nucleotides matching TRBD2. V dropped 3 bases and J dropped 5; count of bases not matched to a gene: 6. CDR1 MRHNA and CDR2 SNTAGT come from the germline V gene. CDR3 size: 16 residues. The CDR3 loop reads CASSERGTSGNNEQFF. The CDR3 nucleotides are TGTGCCAGCAGTGAGCGGGGGACTAGCGGTAACAATGAGCAGTTCTTC.

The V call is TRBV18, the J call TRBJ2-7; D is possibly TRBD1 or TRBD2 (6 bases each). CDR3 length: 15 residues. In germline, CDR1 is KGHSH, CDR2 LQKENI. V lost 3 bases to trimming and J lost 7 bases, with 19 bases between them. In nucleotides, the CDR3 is TGTGCCAGCTCACCGATGACAGGCTCGGGGGCGGAGCAGTACTTC. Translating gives CASSPMTGSGAEQYF.

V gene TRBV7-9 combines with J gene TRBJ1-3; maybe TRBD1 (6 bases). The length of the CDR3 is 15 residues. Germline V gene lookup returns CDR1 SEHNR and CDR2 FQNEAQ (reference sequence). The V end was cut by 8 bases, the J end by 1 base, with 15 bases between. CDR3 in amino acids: CASFRQATSGNTIYF. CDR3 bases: TGTGCCAGCTTTAGACAGGCTACTTCTGGAAACACCATATATTTT.

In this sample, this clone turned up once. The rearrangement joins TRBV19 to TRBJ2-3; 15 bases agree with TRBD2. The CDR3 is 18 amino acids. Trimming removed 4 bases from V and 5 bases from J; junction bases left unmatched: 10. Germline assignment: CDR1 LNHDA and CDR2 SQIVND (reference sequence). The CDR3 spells CASSNAPGLAGGLDTQYF. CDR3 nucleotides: TGTGCCAGTAGTAATGCTCCGGGACTAGCGGGAGGCCTAGATACGCAGTATTTT.

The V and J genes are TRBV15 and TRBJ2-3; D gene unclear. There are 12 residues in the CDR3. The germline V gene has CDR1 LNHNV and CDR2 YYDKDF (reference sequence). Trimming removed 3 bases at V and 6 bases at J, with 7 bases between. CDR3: CATSRRRDTQYF. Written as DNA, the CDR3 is TGTGCCACCAGCAGGCGTCGGGATACGCAGTATTTT. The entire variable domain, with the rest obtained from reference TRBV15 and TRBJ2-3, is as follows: DAMVIQNPRYQVTQFGKPVTLSCSQTLNHNVMYWYQQKSSQAPKLLFHYYDKDFNNEADTPDNFQSRRPNTSFCFLDIRSPGLGDTAMYLCATSRRRDTQYFGPGTRLTVL.

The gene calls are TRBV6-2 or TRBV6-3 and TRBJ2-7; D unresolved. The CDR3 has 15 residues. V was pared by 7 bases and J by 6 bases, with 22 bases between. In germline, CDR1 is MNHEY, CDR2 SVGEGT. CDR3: CASTPQTSLLVEQYF. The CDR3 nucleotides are TGTGCCAGCACCCCCCAGACTTCCCTTTTGGTCGAGCAGTACTTC.

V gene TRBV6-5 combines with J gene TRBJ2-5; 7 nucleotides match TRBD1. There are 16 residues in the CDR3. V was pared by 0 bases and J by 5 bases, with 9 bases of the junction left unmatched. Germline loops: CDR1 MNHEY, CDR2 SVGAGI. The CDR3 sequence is CASSYSRTGGQETQYF. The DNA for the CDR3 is TGTGCCAGCAGTTACTCGAGGACAGGAGGCCAGGAGACCCAGTACTTC.

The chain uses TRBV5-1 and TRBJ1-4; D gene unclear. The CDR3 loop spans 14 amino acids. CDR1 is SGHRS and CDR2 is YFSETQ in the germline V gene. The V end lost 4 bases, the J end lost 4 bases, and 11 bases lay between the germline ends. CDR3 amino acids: CASSGRTGNEKLFF. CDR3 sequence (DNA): TGCGCCAGCAGCGGACGGACGGGTAATGAAAAACTGTTTTTT.

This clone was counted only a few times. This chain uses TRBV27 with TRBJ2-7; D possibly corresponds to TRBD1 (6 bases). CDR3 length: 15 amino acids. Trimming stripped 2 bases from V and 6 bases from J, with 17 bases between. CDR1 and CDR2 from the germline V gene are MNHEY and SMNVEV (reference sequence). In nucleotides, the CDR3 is TGTGCCAGCAGTTTAAGGGTCAGGGAACAGGGCGAGCAGTACTTC. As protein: CASSLRVREQGEQYF.

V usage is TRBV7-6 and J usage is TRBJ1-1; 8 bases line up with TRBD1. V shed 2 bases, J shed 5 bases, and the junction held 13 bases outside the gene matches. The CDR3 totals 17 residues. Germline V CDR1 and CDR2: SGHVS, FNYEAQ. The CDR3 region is CASSLRGQGAGQTEAFF. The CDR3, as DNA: TGTGCCAGCAGCTTAAGGGGGCAGGGGGCTGGTCAGACTGAAGCTTTCTTT.

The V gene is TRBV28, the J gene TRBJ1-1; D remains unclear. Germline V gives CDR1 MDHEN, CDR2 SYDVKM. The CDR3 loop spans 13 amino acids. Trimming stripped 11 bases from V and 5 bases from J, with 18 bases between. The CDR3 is CAYIPPEDTEAFF. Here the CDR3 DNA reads TGTGCCTACATCCCCCCGGAGGATACTGAAGCTTTCTTT.

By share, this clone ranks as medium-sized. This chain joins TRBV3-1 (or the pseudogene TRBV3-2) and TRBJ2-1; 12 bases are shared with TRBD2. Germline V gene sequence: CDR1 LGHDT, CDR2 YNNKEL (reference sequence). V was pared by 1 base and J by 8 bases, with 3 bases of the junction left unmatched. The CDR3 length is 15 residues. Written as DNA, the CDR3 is TGTGCCAGCAGCCAAGGACTAGCGGGAGCATATGAGCAGTTCTTC. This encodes CASSQGLAGAYEQFF.

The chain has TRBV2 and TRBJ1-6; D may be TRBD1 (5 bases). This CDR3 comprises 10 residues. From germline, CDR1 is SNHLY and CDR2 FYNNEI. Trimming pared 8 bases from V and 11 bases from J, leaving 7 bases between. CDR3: CASPDTPLHF. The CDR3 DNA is TGTGCCAGCCCGGACACACCCCTCCACTTT.

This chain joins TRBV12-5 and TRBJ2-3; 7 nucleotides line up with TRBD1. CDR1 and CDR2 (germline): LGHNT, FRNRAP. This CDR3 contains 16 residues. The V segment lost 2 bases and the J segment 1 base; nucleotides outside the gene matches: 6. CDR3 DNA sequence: TGTGCTAGTGGTTTGAGGGGGACAGCCCGCACAGATACGCAGTATTTT. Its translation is CASGLRGTARTDTQYF.

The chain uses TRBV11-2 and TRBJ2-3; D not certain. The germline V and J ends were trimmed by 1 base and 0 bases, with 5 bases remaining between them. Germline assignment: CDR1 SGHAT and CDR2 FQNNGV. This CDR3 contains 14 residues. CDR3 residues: CASSLATSTDTQYF. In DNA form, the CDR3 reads TGTGCCAGCAGCTTAGCGACTAGCACAGATACGCAGTATTTT.

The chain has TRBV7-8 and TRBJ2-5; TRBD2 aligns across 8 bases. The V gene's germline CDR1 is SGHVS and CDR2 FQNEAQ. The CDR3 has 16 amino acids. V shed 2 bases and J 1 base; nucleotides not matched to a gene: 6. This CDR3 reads CASSLLPGGPQETQYF. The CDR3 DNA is TGTGCCAGCAGCTTACTTCCGGGAGGGCCCCAAGAGACCCAGTACTTC.

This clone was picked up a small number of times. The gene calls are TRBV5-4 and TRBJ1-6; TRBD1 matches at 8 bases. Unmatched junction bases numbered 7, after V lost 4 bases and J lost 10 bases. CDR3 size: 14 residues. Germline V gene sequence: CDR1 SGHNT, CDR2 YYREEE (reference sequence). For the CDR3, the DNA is TGTGCCAGCAGCCTAGACAGGGGCTGGTCACCCCTCCACTTT. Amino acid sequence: CASSLDRGWSPLHF. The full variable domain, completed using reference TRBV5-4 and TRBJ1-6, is ETGVTQSPTHLIKTRGQQVTLRCSSQSGHNTVSWYQQALGQGPQFIFQYYREEENGRGNFPPRFSGLQFPNYSSELNVNALELDDSALYLCASSLDRGWSPLHFGNGTRLTVT.

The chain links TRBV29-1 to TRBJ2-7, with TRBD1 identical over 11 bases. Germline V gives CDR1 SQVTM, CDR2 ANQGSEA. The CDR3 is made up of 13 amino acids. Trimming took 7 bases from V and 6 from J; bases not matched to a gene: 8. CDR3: CSAAGTGGGEQYF. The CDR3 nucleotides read TGCAGCGCAGCCGGGACAGGGGGTGGCGAGCAGTACTTC.

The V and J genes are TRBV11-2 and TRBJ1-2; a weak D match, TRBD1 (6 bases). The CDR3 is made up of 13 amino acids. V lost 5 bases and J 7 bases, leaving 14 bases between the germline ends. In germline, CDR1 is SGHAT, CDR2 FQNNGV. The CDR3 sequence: CASSPGGAVGYTF. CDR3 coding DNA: TGTGCCAGCAGCCCGGGGGGGGCAGTTGGCTACACCTTC.

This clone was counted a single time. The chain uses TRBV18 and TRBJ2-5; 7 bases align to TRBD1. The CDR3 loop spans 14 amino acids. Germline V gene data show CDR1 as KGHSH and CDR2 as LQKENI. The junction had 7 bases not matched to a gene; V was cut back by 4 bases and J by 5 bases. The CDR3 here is CASSRATGPETQYF. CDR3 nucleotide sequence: TGTGCCAGCTCACGAGCGACAGGGCCCGAGACCCAGTACTTC.

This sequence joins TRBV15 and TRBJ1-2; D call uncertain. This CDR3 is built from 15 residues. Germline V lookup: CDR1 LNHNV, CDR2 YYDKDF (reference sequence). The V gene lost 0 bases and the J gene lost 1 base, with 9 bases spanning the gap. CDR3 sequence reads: CATSRDRAINYGYTF. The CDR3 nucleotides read TGTGCCACCAGCAGAGATCGGGCTATTAACTATGGCTACACCTTC.

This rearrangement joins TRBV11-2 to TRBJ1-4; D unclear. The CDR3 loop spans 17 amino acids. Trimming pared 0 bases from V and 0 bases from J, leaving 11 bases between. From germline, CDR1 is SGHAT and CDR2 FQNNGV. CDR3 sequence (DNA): TGTGCCAGCAGCTTAGAAGGCAGGCCGACAACTAATGAAAAACTGTTTTTT. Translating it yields CASSLEGRPTTNEKLFF. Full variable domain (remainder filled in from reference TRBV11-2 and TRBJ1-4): EAGVAQSPRYKIIEKRQSVAFWCNPISGHATLYWYQQILGQGPKLLIQFQNNGVVDDSQLPKDRFSAERLKGVDSTLKIQPAKLEDSAVYLCASSLEGRPTTNEKLFFGSGTQLSVL.

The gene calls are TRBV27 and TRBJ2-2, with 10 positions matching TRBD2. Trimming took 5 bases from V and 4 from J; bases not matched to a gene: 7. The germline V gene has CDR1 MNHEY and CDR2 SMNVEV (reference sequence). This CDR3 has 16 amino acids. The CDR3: CASSRPSGGITGELFF. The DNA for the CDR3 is TGTGCCAGCAGTAGACCTAGCGGGGGTATCACCGGGGAGCTGTTTTTT.

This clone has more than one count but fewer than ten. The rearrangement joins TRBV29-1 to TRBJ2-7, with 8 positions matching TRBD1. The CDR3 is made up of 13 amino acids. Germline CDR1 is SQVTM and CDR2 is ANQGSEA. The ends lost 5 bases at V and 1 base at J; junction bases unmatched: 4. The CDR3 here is CSVPGQGSYEQYF. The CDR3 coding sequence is TGCAGCGTTCCCGGACAGGGTTCCTACGAGCAGTACTTC.

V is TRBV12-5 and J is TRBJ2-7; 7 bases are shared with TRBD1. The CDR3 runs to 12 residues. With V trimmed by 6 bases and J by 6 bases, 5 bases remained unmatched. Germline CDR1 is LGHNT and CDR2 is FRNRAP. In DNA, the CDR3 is TGTGCTAGTGGAACAGGGGTTGGCGAGCAGTACTTC. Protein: CASGTGVGEQYF.

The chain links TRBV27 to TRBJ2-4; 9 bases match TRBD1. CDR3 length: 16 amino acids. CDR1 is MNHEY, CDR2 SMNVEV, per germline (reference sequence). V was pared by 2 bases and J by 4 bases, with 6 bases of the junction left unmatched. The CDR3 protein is CASSLRGDREKNIQYF. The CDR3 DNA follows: TGTGCCAGCAGTTTAAGGGGGGACAGGGAAAAAAACATTCAGTACTTC.

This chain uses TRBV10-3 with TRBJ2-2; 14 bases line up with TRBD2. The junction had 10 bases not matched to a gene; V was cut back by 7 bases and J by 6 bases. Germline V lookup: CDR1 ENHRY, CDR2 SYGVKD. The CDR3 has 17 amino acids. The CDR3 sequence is CAINTGTSGSLAGELFF. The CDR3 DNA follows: TGTGCCATCAACACCGGGACTAGCGGGAGTCTGGCCGGGGAGCTGTTTTTT.

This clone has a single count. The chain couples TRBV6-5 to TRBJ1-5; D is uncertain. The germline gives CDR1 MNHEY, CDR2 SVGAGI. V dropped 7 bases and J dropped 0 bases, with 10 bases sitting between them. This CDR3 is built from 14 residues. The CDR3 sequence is CASTPSDSNQPQHF. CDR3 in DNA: TGTGCCAGCACCCCGTCTGATAGCAATCAGCCCCAGCATTTT.